The rows below give T cell receptor beta chains drawn from one sample of a study of blood T cells in healthy people across ages. TCRdb redid the calling of the 5' RACE reads with MiXCR, one entry per CDR3 protein. The sample lists 1.5 million to 2 million distinct CDR3 sequences, 28% occurring once. The specimen sequenced was blood. These receptors came from a woman aged 30 to 39 in good health. CDR3s include the opening cysteine and the closing phenylalanine or tryptophan. A D gene is named only where the DNA matches it firmly. Some rows mark clone size as missing; the rest say once, few, many or name a class of expanded clone.

CDR3 DNA | CDR3 protein | V gene | clone size | J gene | D gene
TGTGCCTGGAGTGATGATGTCACAGGGCATAGCAATCAGCCCCAGCATTTT | CAWSDDVTGHSNQPQHF | TRBV30 | . | TRBJ1-5 | .
TGTGCCAGCAGCGTAGAGGCGGGAGGCTCATCCTACGAGCAGTACTTC | CASSVEAGGSSYEQYF | TRBV9 | many | TRBJ2-7 | TRBD2
TGTGCCAGCACCCTATGGGGGGGCGCCGTTGAAAAACTGTTTTTT | CASTLWGGAVEKLFF | TRBV2 | few | TRBJ1-4 | .
TGCGCCAGCAGGCCGACTAGCGGGGGGGTGGATGGGCAGTTCTTC | CASRPTSGGVDGQFF | TRBV28 | . | TRBJ2-1 | TRBD2
TGTGCCAGCAGCTTCTCAGGGATTCCGACGCAAGAGGCCCAGTTCTTC | CASSFSGIPTQEAQFF | TRBV12-3/TRBV12-4 | . | TRBJ2-1 | .
TGTGCCAGCAGCCAAGTAGGGCTAGCGGGGTCTTACAATGAGCAGTTCTTC | CASSQVGLAGSYNEQFF | TRBV3-1 | many | TRBJ2-1 | TRBD2
TGTGCCAGCAGCCAAAACGAAGGGGTGGAGGGCTACACCTTC | CASSQNEGVEGYTF | TRBV3-1 | . | TRBJ1-2 | .
TGTGCCAGCAGCTTTTTGACCGGGGGTTCGGGCGAGCAGTACTTC | CASSFLTGGSGEQYF | TRBV7-9 | . | TRBJ2-7 | .
TGCAGTCTCGCTGAGGGTTCCTACAATGAGCTGTTCTTC | CSLAEGSYNELFF | TRBV20-1 | . | TRBJ2-1 | .
TGTGCCAGCAGTTACCAGCGGGATAATGAGCAGTTCTTC | CASSYQRDNEQFF | TRBV6-2/TRBV6-3 | many | TRBJ2-1 | TRBD2
TGCGCCAGCAGCCAAGGCCAGCGGGGGATTGAGCAGTTCTTC | CASSQGQRGIEQFF | TRBV4-1 | many | TRBJ2-1 | TRBD2
TGTGCCAGCAGCGGAACGGGACTAGCGGGGAGCGAGCAGTACTTC | CASSGTGLAGSEQYF | TRBV7-2 | many | TRBJ2-7 | TRBD2
TGTGCCAGCAGCGGTACCGGGACAGCTCGCACAGATACGCAGTATTTT | CASSGTGTARTDTQYF | TRBV9 | few | TRBJ2-3 | TRBD1
TGCGCCAGCAGTAAAAGGGGGGACTATAATCAAGAGACCCAGTACTTC | CASSKRGDYNQETQYF | TRBV5-1 | . | TRBJ2-5 | .
TGTGCCAGCAAGGAGATACGAAACACCGGAGAGCTGTTTTTT | CASKEIRNTGELFF | TRBV5-5 | . | TRBJ2-2 | .
TGCAGCGCCCTCTGGACCCATGAGCAGTTCTTC | CSALWTHEQFF | TRBV29-1 | many | TRBJ2-1 | .
TGCGCCAGCAGCTCGGACCGGGGGGGCCGTGATACGCAGTATTTT | CASSSDRGGRDTQYF | TRBV5-1 | . | TRBJ2-3 | TRBD2
TGTGCCAGCAGCCCCAGGGGGCGCATCCAGCCCCAGCATTTT | CASSPRGRIQPQHF | TRBV7-6 | . | TRBJ1-5 | TRBD1
TGTGCCAGCTCACGAGGGGTTTGGGGGATCCCTGAGCAGTTCTTC | CASSRGVWGIPEQFF | TRBV18 | . | TRBJ2-1 | .
TGCGCCAGCAGCTCAAACAGCGTCTCCTACGAGCAGTACTTC | CASSSNSVSYEQYF | TRBV5-1 | . | TRBJ2-7 | .
TGTGCCAGCAGCCCCGGCCCACGTCAGGACCAAGAGACCCAGTACTTC | CASSPGPRQDQETQYF | TRBV7-2 | few | TRBJ2-5 | .
TGCAGCGTTGACCCTGCGGGGGGGCCAGATACGCAGTATTTT | CSVDPAGGPDTQYF | TRBV29-1 | many | TRBJ2-3 | TRBD2
TGCGCCAGCAGCCCGTTGACAACTTCTGGGGCCAACGTCCTGACTTTC | CASSPLTTSGANVLTF | TRBV5-1 | . | TRBJ2-6 | .
TGCAGCGTTGCAGGGGTACACAGTGAGACCCAGTACTTC | CSVAGVHSETQYF | TRBV29-1 | many | TRBJ2-5 | .
TGTGCCAGCAACTTAGGTTCAGGGGCGCGTTACGAGCAGTACTTC | CASNLGSGARYEQYF | TRBV7-9 | . | TRBJ2-7 | .
TGTGCCATCAGTGTGGGTAAAGAGACCCAGTACTTC | CAISVGKETQYF | TRBV10-3 | few | TRBJ2-5 | .
TGTGCCACCAGCAGAGATCGCCCCACCGGCACAGATACGCAGTATTTT | CATSRDRPTGTDTQYF | TRBV15 | few | TRBJ2-3 | .
TGTGCCAGCAGCGTGACTAGCCTCACCACTGAGCAGTTCTTC | CASSVTSLTTEQFF | TRBV5-5 | many | TRBJ2-1 | TRBD2
TGCGCCAGCCACACAGGGGTGAAATTCAACCAGAACACTGAAGCTTTCTTT | CASHTGVKFNQNTEAFF | TRBV5-1 | . | TRBJ1-1 | TRBD1
TGTGCCAGCAGCTCGGCACAGGGCGTCGGGAATGAGCAGTACTTC | CASSSAQGVGNEQYF | TRBV11-1 | once | TRBJ2-7 | .
TGTGCCAGCAGCCAAACATTACCGGGACTAGCGGGAGGTAATTGGAATGAGCAGTTCTTC | CASSQTLPGLAGGNWNEQFF | TRBV3-1 | few | TRBJ2-1 | TRBD2
TGCGCCAGCAGCCGGGGACAGGGGCGGCCCTACGAGCAGTACTTC | CASSRGQGRPYEQYF | TRBV5-1 | . | TRBJ2-7 | TRBD1
TGCGCCAGCAGCCCAACCCCCAGGGGCGAGGGTCAGCCCCAGCATTTT | CASSPTPRGEGQPQHF | TRBV5-1 | . | TRBJ1-5 | .
TGTGCCAGCCCCAGGACGCGGGGGGTCCAAGAGACCCAGTACTTC | CASPRTRGVQETQYF | TRBV2 | . | TRBJ2-5 | TRBD2
TGCAGTGCTAGTCCGTGGGACAGGGGGCCCACTGAAGCTTTCTTT | CSASPWDRGPTEAFF | TRBV20-1 | few | TRBJ1-1 | TRBD1
TGTGCCAGCAGTATTCAGAGAGATACGCAGTATTTT | CASSIQRDTQYF | TRBV28 | few | TRBJ2-3 | .
TGTGCCAGCAGCCGTACCCTACAGGGGGCGAACACTGAAGCTTTCTTT | CASSRTLQGANTEAFF | TRBV7-9 | . | TRBJ1-1 | TRBD1
TGTGCCAGCAGGCACCTCCCGGGACAGGACCAAGAGACCCAGTACTTC | CASRHLPGQDQETQYF | TRBV28 | few | TRBJ2-5 | TRBD1
TGTGCCAGCAGCCAGGATTTTGGGGCGGGGGCTAACAATGAGCAGTTCTTC | CASSQDFGAGANNEQFF | TRBV4-2 | . | TRBJ2-1 | .
TGTGCCAGCAACCCCTCACTAGCGGGGGGCACAGATACGCAGTATTTT | CASNPSLAGGTDTQYF | TRBV7-2 | . | TRBJ2-3 | TRBD2
TGTGCCATCAGTGACCCTGGGACTAGCGGCTACGAGCAGTACTTC | CAISDPGTSGYEQYF | TRBV10-3 | many | TRBJ2-7 | TRBD2
TGTGCCAGCTCGGCCCCGGGGGACGGAAACTATGGCTACACCTTC | CASSAPGDGNYGYTF | TRBV12-3/TRBV12-4 | few | TRBJ1-2 | .
TGTGCCAGCAGTGATAGATTAGCGGGGTCCCAAGACGTAGAGCAGTACTTC | CASSDRLAGSQDVEQYF | TRBV2 | few | TRBJ2-7 | TRBD2
TGTGCCAGCCGGAGACAGACAGGGGGACTGGCTTTCTTT | CASRRQTGGLAFF | TRBV12-3/TRBV12-4 | once | TRBJ1-1 | TRBD1
TGTGCCAGCGGACCACAGGGGACTAGCCGTTTTGGTACGCAGTATTTT | CASGPQGTSRFGTQYF | TRBV5-4 | . | TRBJ2-3 | TRBD2
TGCAGCGTGGCTCTACAGACGAACACTGAAGCTTTCTTT | CSVALQTNTEAFF | TRBV29-1 | . | TRBJ1-1 | .
TGTGCCAGCAGCGCCGGACGAAGGACTGAAGCTTTCTTT | CASSAGRRTEAFF | TRBV9 | . | TRBJ1-1 | .